The T cell receptor beta chain described here comes from a study of a mutant IDH1 vaccine in newly diagnosed glioma. At the level of the study: Vaccinations were initiated 4-6 weeks following radiotherapy alone, or were given together with temozolomide cycles.

The protocol was immunoSEQ multiplex PCR, while the TCRdb copy is restricted to in-frame clones and leaves out a portion. The sample yields 30,000 or so clones, about nine tenths seen once. This CDR3 has 13 residues. The V gene's germline CDR1 is SGHRS and CDR2 YFSETQ. Remarks on this clone: The antigen remains undetermined. One junction end disagrees with the germline gene, perhaps due to a read error.

The sample's time point: week 47, end of study. Alongside topical imiquimod, each dose of vaccine comprised 300 ug of mutant IDH1 20-mer peptide. Study-level results: Of the patients, approximately 93% had vaccine-induced immune responses.

The clonotype comes from a man aged 35 to 55 with glioma. The specimen comprised PBMCs, sampled from a glioma patient whose treatment included an IDH1 peptide vaccine. The V call is TRBV5-1, the J call TRBJ2-1; D remains unclear. In DNA form, the CDR3 reads TGCGCCAGCAGCTTTGACTCCAACAATGAGCAGTTCTTC. It specifies CASSFDSNNEQFF.